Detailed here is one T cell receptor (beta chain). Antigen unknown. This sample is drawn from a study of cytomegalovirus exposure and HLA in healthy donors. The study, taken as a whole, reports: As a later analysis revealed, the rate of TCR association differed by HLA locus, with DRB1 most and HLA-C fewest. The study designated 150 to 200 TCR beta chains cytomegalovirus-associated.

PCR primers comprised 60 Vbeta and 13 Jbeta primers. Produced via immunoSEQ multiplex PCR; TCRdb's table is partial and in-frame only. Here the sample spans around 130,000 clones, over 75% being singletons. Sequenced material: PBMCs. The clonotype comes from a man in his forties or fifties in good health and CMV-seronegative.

The CDR3 DNA follows: TGTGCCAGCAGTTTCACAGGGGATCCTTCCTATGGCTACACCTTC. This encodes CASSFTGDPSYGYTF. The chain uses TRBV27 and TRBJ1-2; TRBD1 aligns across 7 bases. J was trimmed by 4 bases and V by 3 bases; bases with no gene match: 8. The CDR3 length is 15 residues. CDR1 MNHEY and CDR2 SMNVEV come from the germline V gene (reference sequence).